These T cell receptor beta chains were read from a single sample in a study of CD8 T cells in Susac syndrome. In TCRdb, the immunoSEQ multiplex PCR reads were re-called with MiXCR into one record per CDR3 protein. Of about 430,000 distinct CDR3 sequences detected, more than 70% appear once; the ten largest clones hold 0.09% to 0.15%. The sample taken for sequencing was CD8+ T cells from PBMCs. The receptors come from a human donor with multiple sclerosis. Both conserved end residues are part of each CDR3. The D gene is left open where the match is weak. The size entry is marked missing in some rows and otherwise reads once, few, many or a size class.

d_gene: .; v_gene: TRBV3-1; j_gene: TRBJ2-1; abundance: .; CDR3aa: CASSQVLWTQGGHNNEQFF; CDR3nt: TGTGCCAGCAGCCAAGTCTTGTGGACTCAGGGGGGGCATAACAATGAGCAGTTCTTC
d_gene: .; v_gene: TRBV2; j_gene: TRBJ1-5; abundance: .; CDR3aa: CASHGQWNQPQHF; CDR3nt: TGTGCCAGCCACGGACAGTGGAATCAGCCCCAGCATTTT
d_gene: .; v_gene: TRBV6-1; j_gene: TRBJ1-6; abundance: .; CDR3aa: CASSQRGVTSYNSPLHF; CDR3nt: TGTGCCAGCAGCCAACGCGGGGTCACCTCCTATAATTCACCCCTCCACTTT
d_gene: TRBD1; v_gene: TRBV6-5; j_gene: TRBJ2-5; abundance: .; CDR3aa: CASSLGQGGETQYF; CDR3nt: TGTGCCAGCAGTTTGGGACAGGGCGGAGAGACCCAGTACTTC
d_gene: .; v_gene: TRBV6-6; j_gene: TRBJ1-6; abundance: .; CDR3aa: CASSYGGGESPLHF; CDR3nt: TGTGCCAGCAGTTACGGAGGGGGAGAGTCACCCCTCCACTTT
d_gene: TRBD2; v_gene: TRBV4-1; j_gene: TRBJ2-7; abundance: .; CDR3aa: CASNLIAGVTYEQYF; CDR3nt: TGCGCCAGCAACCTTATAGCGGGAGTGACCTACGAGCAGTACTTC
d_gene: TRBD1; v_gene: TRBV14; j_gene: TRBJ1-2; abundance: .; CDR3aa: CASSQDSRSGQGILFSLDYGYTF; CDR3nt: TGTGCCAGCAGCCAAGATTCACGAAGCGGACAGGGAATTCTCTTCTCCTTAGACTATGGCTACACCTTC
d_gene: .; v_gene: TRBV19; j_gene: TRBJ2-1; abundance: .; CDR3aa: CASSTIIVPTDSTHEQFF; CDR3nt: TGTGCCAGTAGTACCATAATAGTTCCTACGGACTCTACCCATGAGCAGTTCTTC
d_gene: TRBD2; v_gene: TRBV4-1; j_gene: TRBJ2-1; abundance: .; CDR3aa: CASSRPGTSGPGLYNEQFF; CDR3nt: TGCGCCAGCAGCCGTCCTGGAACTAGCGGCCCTGGGTTGTACAATGAGCAGTTCTTC
d_gene: TRBD2; v_gene: TRBV4-1; j_gene: TRBJ2-7; abundance: .; CDR3aa: CASSHLSGGPYEQYF; CDR3nt: TGCGCCAGCAGCCATCTTAGCGGGGGACCCTACGAGCAGTACTTC
d_gene: .; v_gene: TRBV4-2; j_gene: TRBJ1-5; abundance: once; CDR3aa: CASAVAVSQPQHF; CDR3nt: TGTGCCTCGGCCGTGGCAGTTAGTCAGCCCCAGCATTTT
d_gene: .; v_gene: TRBV5-1; j_gene: TRBJ1-1; abundance: .; CDR3aa: CASSSRGRTEAFF; CDR3nt: TGCGCCAGCAGCTCCAGGGGAAGAACTGAAGCTTTCTTT
d_gene: .; v_gene: TRBV7-9; j_gene: TRBJ2-4; abundance: few; CDR3aa: CASSPGLLAKNIQYF; CDR3nt: TGTGCCAGCAGCCCGGGACTTCTAGCCAAAAACATTCAGTACTTC
d_gene: TRBD2; v_gene: TRBV6-1; j_gene: TRBJ2-1; abundance: .; CDR3aa: CASSVFGRREGIFRNEQFF; CDR3nt: TGTGCCAGCAGTGTTTTCGGTCGGCGGGAGGGAATTTTCAGAAATGAGCAGTTCTTC
d_gene: .; v_gene: TRBV4-1; j_gene: TRBJ1-5; abundance: .; CDR3aa: CASSQVNSPQPQHF; CDR3nt: TGCGCCAGCAGCCAAGTTAACAGTCCTCAGCCCCAGCATTTT
d_gene: .; v_gene: TRBV15; j_gene: TRBJ2-7; abundance: once; CDR3aa: CATSSGGAAVQYF; CDR3nt: TGTGCCACCAGCTCGGGGGGCGCGGCAGTGCAGTACTTC
d_gene: .; v_gene: TRBV7-6; j_gene: TRBJ2-7; abundance: .; CDR3aa: CASSQRYHRVGHEQYF; CDR3nt: TGTGCCAGCAGCCAGCGCTACCACAGGGTAGGCCACGAGCAGTACTTC
d_gene: TRBD2; v_gene: TRBV6-5; j_gene: TRBJ2-3; abundance: .; CDR3aa: CASSLLAGDPDTQYF; CDR3nt: TGTGCCAGCAGTTTGCTAGCGGGGGATCCCGATACGCAGTATTTT
d_gene: .; v_gene: TRBV30; j_gene: TRBJ2-7; abundance: few; CDR3aa: CAWSYWTSSYEQYF; CDR3nt: TGTGCCTGGAGTTACTGGACGAGCTCCTACGAGCAGTACTTC
d_gene: TRBD2; v_gene: TRBV7-2; j_gene: TRBJ2-7; abundance: .; CDR3aa: CASSLVTGGTYEQYF; CDR3nt: TGTGCCAGCAGCTTAGTCACGGGAGGAACCTACGAGCAGTACTTC
d_gene: .; v_gene: TRBV12-3/TRBV12-4; j_gene: TRBJ1-2; abundance: .; CDR3aa: CASSSPGDLYGYTF; CDR3nt: TGTGCCAGCAGTTCCCCCGGCGATCTCTATGGCTACACCTTC
d_gene: TRBD1; v_gene: TRBV3-1; j_gene: TRBJ2-1; abundance: .; CDR3aa: CASSLTGTGNSLPYNEQFF; CDR3nt: TGTGCCAGCAGCCTCACCGGGACAGGGAATTCTTTGCCCTACAATGAGCAGTTCTTC
d_gene: .; v_gene: TRBV4-1; j_gene: TRBJ2-7; abundance: few; CDR3aa: CASSAAGEQYF; CDR3nt: TGCGCCAGCAGTGCCGCAGGCGAGCAGTACTTC
d_gene: .; v_gene: TRBV13; j_gene: TRBJ1-2; abundance: .; CDR3aa: CASSSNDLPLGYTF; CDR3nt: TGTGCCAGCAGTTCCAACGACCTTCCTCTAGGCTACACCTTC
d_gene: TRBD2; v_gene: TRBV6-5; j_gene: TRBJ2-3; abundance: .; CDR3aa: CASSYQGLAGGGSDTQYF; CDR3nt: TGTGCCAGCAGTTACCAAGGACTAGCGGGAGGAGGATCAGATACGCAGTATTTT
d_gene: TRBD1; v_gene: TRBV4-1; j_gene: TRBJ2-7; abundance: .; CDR3aa: CASSHLTGTGYEQYF; CDR3nt: TGCGCCAGCAGCCATCTCACCGGGACAGGGTACGAGCAGTACTTC
d_gene: .; v_gene: TRBV29-1; j_gene: TRBJ2-7; abundance: few; CDR3aa: CSVDGGYEQYF; CDR3nt: TGCAGCGTTGACGGTGGCTACGAGCAGTACTTC
d_gene: TRBD2; v_gene: TRBV6-5; j_gene: TRBJ2-7; abundance: .; CDR3aa: CASSYSGSGKEGEEQYF; CDR3nt: TGTGCCAGCAGTTACTCGGGTAGCGGGAAAGAGGGGGAGGAGCAGTACTTC
d_gene: .; v_gene: TRBV12-3/TRBV12-4; j_gene: TRBJ2-1; abundance: .; CDR3aa: CASSLAGDYNEQFF; CDR3nt: TGTGCCAGCAGTTTAGCGGGAGACTACAATGAGCAGTTCTTC
d_gene: .; v_gene: TRBV4-1; j_gene: TRBJ1-2; abundance: .; CDR3aa: CASSVISNYGYTF; CDR3nt: TGCGCCAGCAGCGTAATTTCTAACTATGGCTACACCTTC
d_gene: TRBD2; v_gene: TRBV12-3/TRBV12-4; j_gene: TRBJ2-2; abundance: .; CDR3aa: CASSSGTSGGPNTGELFF; CDR3nt: TGTGCCAGCAGTTCGGGGACTAGCGGGGGGCCGAACACCGGGGAGCTGTTTTTT
d_gene: TRBD1; v_gene: TRBV4-1; j_gene: TRBJ2-3; abundance: .; CDR3aa: CASSQDHETGLANTDTQYF; CDR3nt: TGCGCCAGCAGCCAAGATCATGAGACAGGGTTGGCCAACACAGATACGCAGTATTTT
d_gene: .; v_gene: TRBV9; j_gene: TRBJ2-2; abundance: .; CDR3aa: CASSLQGAPGELFF; CDR3nt: TGTGCCAGCAGCCTACAGGGTGCCCCCGGGGAGCTGTTTTTT
d_gene: .; v_gene: TRBV10-2; j_gene: TRBJ1-5; abundance: .; CDR3aa: CASSEEGEGINQPQHF; CDR3nt: TGCGCCAGCAGTGAGGAGGGAGAGGGGATCAATCAGCCCCAGCATTTT
d_gene: TRBD1; v_gene: TRBV30; j_gene: TRBJ2-7; abundance: .; CDR3aa: CAWRETDRWGSEQYF; CDR3nt: TGTGCCTGGAGGGAAACGGACAGGTGGGGCTCCGAGCAGTACTTC
d_gene: .; v_gene: TRBV4-1; j_gene: TRBJ2-7; abundance: .; CDR3aa: CASSQTSRGTYEQYF; CDR3nt: TGCGCCAGCAGCCAAACTTCCAGGGGAACCTACGAGCAGTACTTC
d_gene: .; v_gene: TRBV11-2; j_gene: TRBJ2-1; abundance: .; CDR3aa: CASSGESYNEQFF; CDR3nt: TGTGCCAGCTCCGGGGAAAGCTACAATGAGCAGTTCTTC
d_gene: TRBD1; v_gene: TRBV27; j_gene: TRBJ1-1; abundance: .; CDR3aa: CASSLTGGLNTEAFF; CDR3nt: TGTGCCAGCAGTTTGACAGGGGGGTTGAACACTGAAGCTTTCTTT
d_gene: .; v_gene: TRBV19; j_gene: TRBJ2-3; abundance: once; CDR3aa: CASSIEATDTQYF; CDR3nt: TGTGCCAGTAGTATCGAGGCCACAGATACGCAGTATTTT
d_gene: .; v_gene: TRBV9; j_gene: TRBJ2-7; abundance: .; CDR3aa: CASSPHNSYEQYF; CDR3nt: TGTGCCAGCAGCCCCCATAACTCCTACGAGCAGTACTTC
d_gene: .; v_gene: TRBV9; j_gene: TRBJ2-1; abundance: .; CDR3aa: CASSYSTFAQDNEQFF; CDR3nt: TGTGCCAGCAGCTATTCTACCTTCGCGCAGGACAATGAGCAGTTCTTC
d_gene: .; v_gene: TRBV12-3/TRBV12-4; j_gene: TRBJ2-2; abundance: few; CDR3aa: CASSPRPGELFF; CDR3nt: TGTGCCAGCAGTCCAAGACCCGGGGAGCTGTTTTTT
d_gene: .; v_gene: TRBV6-1; j_gene: TRBJ1-6; abundance: .; CDR3aa: CASSDYRSNNSPLHF; CDR3nt: TGTGCCAGCAGTGATTACAGGAGTAATAATTCACCCCTCCACTTT
d_gene: .; v_gene: TRBV6-5; j_gene: TRBJ2-1; abundance: .; CDR3aa: CASSYDAGGEQFF; CDR3nt: TGTGCCAGCAGTTACGATGCCGGGGGAGAGCAGTTCTTC
d_gene: TRBD1; v_gene: TRBV27; j_gene: TRBJ2-7; abundance: .; CDR3aa: CASSLTGGGYEQYF; CDR3nt: TGTGCCAGCAGTTTGACAGGGGGGGGCTACGAGCAGTACTTC
d_gene: .; v_gene: TRBV10-2; j_gene: TRBJ1-5; abundance: .; CDR3aa: CASSYGTVSNQPQHF; CDR3nt: TGCGCCAGCAGCTACGGGACCGTAAGCAATCAGCCCCAGCATTTT
d_gene: .; v_gene: TRBV19; j_gene: TRBJ1-5; abundance: .; CDR3aa: CASSAVIPNQPQHF; CDR3nt: TGTGCCAGTAGTGCAGTTATCCCAAATCAGCCCCAGCATTTT
d_gene: .; v_gene: TRBV7-9; j_gene: TRBJ2-1; abundance: few; CDR3aa: CASSLGRNTYEQFF; CDR3nt: TGTGCCAGCAGCTTAGGGCGAAATACCTATGAGCAGTTCTTC
d_gene: .; v_gene: TRBV29-1; j_gene: TRBJ2-1; abundance: .; CDR3aa: CSVVIRDSSYNEQFF; CDR3nt: TGCAGCGTCGTCATACGGGACTCTTCCTACAATGAGCAGTTCTTC
d_gene: TRBD1; v_gene: TRBV7-9; j_gene: TRBJ1-2; abundance: .; CDR3aa: CASSSLDREGHGYTF; CDR3nt: TGTGCCAGCAGCTCTTTGGACAGGGAAGGTCATGGCTACACCTTC
d_gene: .; v_gene: TRBV2; j_gene: TRBJ1-5; abundance: .; CDR3aa: CASSDGTAFRQPQHF; CDR3nt: TGTGCCAGCAGTGATGGGACGGCATTTCGTCAGCCCCAGCATTTT
d_gene: TRBD2; v_gene: TRBV4-1; j_gene: TRBJ2-3; abundance: .; CDR3aa: CASSQDGTSGLTDTQYF; CDR3nt: TGCGCCAGCAGCCAAGATGGGACTAGCGGACTCACAGATACGCAGTATTTT
d_gene: .; v_gene: TRBV29-1; j_gene: TRBJ1-1; abundance: .; CDR3aa: CSVEGGDTEAFF; CDR3nt: TGCAGCGTTGAAGGAGGGGACACTGAAGCTTTCTTT
d_gene: .; v_gene: TRBV20-1; j_gene: TRBJ1-2; abundance: .; CDR3aa: CSASRGDYGYTF; CDR3nt: TGCAGTGCTAGTAGGGGTGACTATGGCTACACCTTC
d_gene: TRBD2; v_gene: TRBV10-3; j_gene: TRBJ2-1; abundance: .; CDR3aa: CAISEGLAGDNEQFF; CDR3nt: TGTGCCATCAGTGAGGGACTAGCGGGAGACAATGAGCAGTTCTTC
d_gene: TRBD2; v_gene: TRBV5-4; j_gene: TRBJ2-2; abundance: .; CDR3aa: CASSTSSGVNTGELFF; CDR3nt: TGTGCCAGCAGCACCTCTAGCGGGGTGAACACCGGGGAGCTGTTTTTT